The 13 T cell receptor beta chains presented below share a single source sample, sequenced in a study of T-cell memory formation after mild COVID-19. Each CDR3 protein gets one entry after TCRdb re-called the 5' RACE reads with MiXCR. Of approximately 300,000 distinct CDR3 sequences in the sample, less than 9.5% were seen once. The sample taken for sequencing was PBMCs or a T cell subset sorted from them (not recorded which). These receptors all stem from a man between 18 and 29 years old who had mild COVID-19 (a few samples of this study predate the infection). Cell type and time point are not known.

The chain recombines TRBV20-1 with TRBJ2-5; D is tentatively TRBD1 or TRBD2 (6 bases each). V was cut by 3 bases and J by 7 bases, with 15 bases left in between. This CDR3 contains 13 residues. In germline, CDR1 is DFQATT, CDR2 SNEGSKA (reference sequence). The CDR3 protein is CSASVSGAGTQYF. In DNA form, the CDR3 reads TGCAGTGCTAGTGTATCGGGGGCCGGGACCCAGTACTTC.

This clonotype was found a few times. The chain carries TRBV4-2 and TRBJ2-5; 7 nucleotides match TRBD2. This CDR3 comprises 15 residues. The trim removed 2 bases at V and 0 bases at J, leaving 3 bases unmatched. CDR1 is LGHNA, CDR2 YNFKEQ, per germline. CDR3 region: CASSQSGTNQETQYF. The CDR3 DNA follows: TGTGCCAGCAGCCAATCCGGGACTAACCAAGAGACCCAGTACTTC.

The V call is TRBV12-3 or TRBV12-4, the J call TRBJ2-2, with TRBD1 identical over 8 bases. V trimming: 6 bases; J trimming: 5 bases; junction bases outside the gene matches: 20. The CDR3 loop spans 19 amino acids. Here the CDR3 DNA reads TGTGCCAGCAGGACTGACAACGGTTTGCCGGGACAGGCGACCGGGGAGCTGTTTTTT. Its protein product is CASRTDNGLPGQATGELFF.

This clonotype was recorded a few times. The rearrangement links TRBV3-1 to TRBJ2-5; no clear D gene. With 0 bases removed from V and 6 bases from J, the gap between germline ends came to 14 bases. Germline V CDR1 and CDR2: LGHDT, YNNKEL (reference sequence). The CDR3 contains 15 residues. CDR3 DNA sequence: TGTGCCAGCAGCCAAGATGGAATACTCAAGAAGACCCAGTACTTC. It translates to CASSQDGILKKTQYF.

The chain has TRBV6-5 and TRBJ2-7, with 9 bases that match TRBD1. The V gene's germline CDR1 is MNHEY and CDR2 SVGAGI. The ends lost 6 bases at V and 0 bases at J; junction bases unmatched: 9. This CDR3 is built from 16 residues. The CDR3 DNA reads TGTGCCAGCAGCAGACAGGGGGGCGTCAACTCCTACGAGCAGTACTTC. This gives the protein CASSRQGGVNSYEQYF.

In its sample, this clonotype was seen a few times. The chain combines TRBV29-1 with TRBJ1-1, with D perhaps matching TRBD1 (5 bases). Trimming cost V 0 bases and J 12 bases, with 17 bases left between them. Germline-derived CDR1 and CDR2 are SQVTM and ANQGSEA. The CDR3 consists of 13 residues. CDR3 sequence reads: CSVEDSRAGSTFF. CDR3 coding DNA: TGCAGCGTTGAAGATAGCAGGGCAGGTTCGACTTTCTTT.

This clonotype appeared a few times. The rearrangement joins TRBV20-1 to TRBJ2-3; D tentatively reads TRBD1 or TRBD2 (6 bases each). CDR1 DFQATT and CDR2 SNEGSKA come from the germline V gene (reference sequence). The CDR3 spans 14 residues. The ends were cut back, 6 bases at V and 2 bases at J, with 15 bases in the middle. The CDR3 here is CSASPGAHTDTQYF. CDR3 DNA: TGCAGTGCAAGCCCGGGGGCCCACACAGATACGCAGTATTTT.

This clonotype was found many times. This chain joins TRBV15 and TRBJ2-3; 8 positions match TRBD2. The V gene end was trimmed by 2 bases and the J gene end by 2 bases; junction bases not matched to a gene: 9. This CDR3 is 17 amino acids long. Germline CDR1 and CDR2: LNHNV and YYDKDF (reference sequence). Here the CDR3 reads CATSRLILAEFTDTQYF. The DNA for the CDR3 is TGTGCCACCAGCAGATTAATACTAGCGGAGTTCACAGATACGCAGTATTTT.

This clonotype turned up a few times. As DNA, the CDR3 is TGCGCCAGCAGCCACCGCCCGGACGGCGGCACAGATACGCAGTATTTT. Protein sequence: CASSHRPDGGTDTQYF. This chain links TRBV4-3 with TRBJ2-3, with D hard to call. Per the germline V gene, CDR1 is LGHNA and CDR2 is YSLEER. The ends were cut back, 3 bases at V and 1 base at J, with 14 bases in the middle. This CDR3 contains 16 residues.

This clonotype was counted only a few times. This rearrangement joins TRBV5-1 to TRBJ2-4; 7 nucleotides match TRBD1. Germline loops: CDR1 SGHRS, CDR2 YFSETQ. The CDR3 has 17 residues. With 0 bases clipped from V and 0 bases from J, the junction kept 6 bases outside the gene matches. This chain's CDR3 is CASSLGDSDIAKNIQYF. In DNA form, the CDR3 reads TGCGCCAGCAGCTTGGGGGACAGCGATATAGCCAAAAACATTCAGTACTTC.

This clonotype has at least ten counts. DNA of the CDR3: TGTGCCAGCTCCCCCGGCACAGGGGGCAATCAGCCCCAGCATTTT. Residues: CASSPGTGGNQPQHF. The V gene is TRBV28, the J gene TRBJ1-5, with 7 bases identical to TRBD1. V was pared by 8 bases and J by 2 bases, with 9 bases of the junction left unmatched. CDR3 length: 15 residues. CDR1 is MDHEN and CDR2 is SYDVKM in the germline V gene.

This clonotype was counted ten times or more. The genes are TRBV7-2 and TRBJ2-5; possible D gene TRBD1, 5 bases. The germline gives CDR1 SGHTA, CDR2 FQGNSA. V lost 5 bases, J lost 5 bases, and 18 bases lay in between. This CDR3 comprises 15 residues. CDR3 DNA: TGTGCCAGCAGCCCAAATGGCCCAGGGATCGAGACCCAGTACTTC. This sequence encodes CASSPNGPGIETQYF. The whole variable domain, filled in from reference TRBV7-2 and TRBJ2-5, reads GAGVSQSPSNKVTEKGKDVELRCDPISGHTALYWYRQSLGQGLEFLIYFQGNSAPDKSGLPSDRFSAERTGGSVSTLTIQRTQQEDSAVYLCASSPNGPGIETQYFGPGTRLLVL.

The chain links TRBV27 to TRBJ1-6; D is unresolved. The germline V gene has CDR1 MNHEY and CDR2 SMNVEV (reference sequence). The CDR3 contains 15 residues. Trimming removed 1 base from V and 6 bases from J, with 10 bases in between. The CDR3 DNA reads TGTGCCAGCAGTTTATTCAACTCACGTAATTCACCCCTCCACTTT. Encoded protein: CASSLFNSRNSPLHF.